Reported below is one T cell receptor (beta chain). As yet, its antigen is unknown. These data are taken from a study of shared clonotypes between healthy human individuals. Notes on the study in general: The expectation was that sequencing depth would affect clonotype sharing among donors. Among several donors, approximately 4.6% of naive CD4 clonotypes were found in common.

The V gene lost 4 bases and the J gene lost 2 bases, with 15 bases spanning the gap. The V gene's germline CDR1 is SGHRS and CDR2 YFSETQ. The CDR3 spans 15 residues. When replicate PCRs were run on sorted subsets, they used around 200 ng DNA, roughly 30,000 T cell genomes. Data came from immunoSEQ multiplex PCR; TCRdb stores just in-frame clones and leaves some out. Of about 600,000 clones in the sample, 95% to 98% were seen once. The chain links TRBV5-1 to TRBJ2-5; TRBD2 might be the D (5 bases). The receptor was derived from a woman between 25 and 40 years old in good health. The sequenced sample consisted of naive CD4+ T cells sorted from blood. Subset reported: CD45RA+ positively selected. CDR3 coding DNA: TGCGCCAGCAGCCCCCTGCGCCAGCGGCAAGAGACCCAGTACTTC. This gives the protein CASSPLRQRQETQYF.